This T cell receptor beta chain derives from a study of blood T cell repertoires in COVID-19. At the level of the study: Some COVID-19 samples were acute and others convalescent; all came from the United States, Italy and Spain. PBMCs, B-cell-depleted T cells, or T cells were the source of the cDNA or gDNA that made up the material.

CDR3 length: 17 amino acids. Trimming at V came to 6 bases and at J to 4 bases, leaving 15 bases not matched to a gene. CDR1 ENHRY and CDR2 SYGVKD come from the germline V gene. Per the authors' pipeline: Nucleated cell number was recorded as an estimate derived from reference gene primer amplification. Assay used: immunoSEQ multiplex PCR; TCRdb lists only in-frame clones, some missing. For V, J and clone size, that table is used; D and trimming come from the DNA. The top ten clones hold 0.7% of a sample with a few hundred thousand clones, approximately 85% of them seen once. The TCR sequence derives from a human donor in a cohort sampled during active COVID-19. Material: peripheral blood. The V and J genes are TRBV10-3 and TRBJ1-1, with TRBD1 identical over 9 bases. This CDR3 is CAISRLYRDREVTEAFF. The CDR3 DNA reads as TGTGCCATCAGCCGGCTTTATCGGGACAGGGAGGTCACTGAAGCTTTCTTT.